This T cell receptor beta chain originates from a study of blood T cell repertoires in COVID-19. Across the whole study: From T cells, B-cell-depleted T cells, or PBMCs came the material, which was cDNA or gDNA.

Methods used by the authors: Reference gene primer amplification in the assay estimated nucleated cell counts. TCRdb's copy holds only in-frame clones and misses some; the assay was immunoSEQ multiplex PCR. For V, J and clone size, that table is used; D and trimming come from the DNA. The sample carries around 250,000 clones, roughly four fifths recorded once. The CDR3 length is 15 residues. Trimming cost V 1 base and J 4 bases, with 14 bases left between them. Germline V gene sequence: CDR1 LNHNV, CDR2 YYDKDF (reference sequence). Cohort allocation depended upon clinical history that participants reported.

The genes are TRBV15 and TRBJ2-7, with D possibly TRBD1 on 7 matching bases. The source is a man aged 35 to 55 who had been exposed to COVID-19. Material for sequencing was PBMCs or T cells enriched from blood (not recorded which). The CDR3 DNA reads TGTGCCACCAGCAGAGTAGGGGGCGGGAAGTACGAGCAGTACTTC. It encodes CATSRVGGGKYEQYF.